These T cell receptor beta chains were read from a single sample in a study of spatial heterogeneity in lung cancer. TCRdb reprocessed the 5' RACE reads via MiXCR and lists one record per CDR3 protein. The table shows 9,500 to 12,000 distinct CDR3 sequences, with 7.9% occurring only once. The sequencing used lung tumor tissue, collected at surgery. These receptors all come from a female donor with early-stage non-small cell lung cancer. Each CDR3 is given with its conserved first and last residue.

>TRBV7-3|TRBJ2-1
CASSPAGTGTYNEQFF
>TRBV9|TRBJ2-2
CASSTQGLNTGELFF
>TRBV6-2/TRBV6-3|TRBJ2-3
CASMPGRTDTQYF
>TRBV28|TRBJ2-3
CASSLLSGANTDTQYF
>TRBV6-5|TRBJ2-1
CASSPHCEQFF
>TRBV29-1|TRBJ2-2
CSVKIASPSTGELFF
>TRBV7-2|TRBJ2-7
CASSLSSGSYEQYF
>TRBV29-1|TRBJ2-2
CSVAVGTGELFF
>TRBV7-3|TRBJ2-5
CASSGGSGGETQYF
>TRBV19|TRBJ1-1
CASTPGGWRANTEAFF
>TRBV6-2/TRBV6-3|TRBJ2-5
CASSYGQGLKETQYF
>TRBV19|TRBJ2-5
CASSNRRGVAQYF
>TRBV20-1|TRBJ2-1
CSARDFFGVQEQFF
>TRBV7-9|TRBJ2-5
CASSLSPVQETQYF
>TRBV11-2|TRBJ2-3
CASSRFLAGGLPSTDTQYF
>TRBV5-4|TRBJ2-5
CASSERGGMETQYF
>TRBV14|TRBJ2-3
CASSQDNGDTQYF
>TRBV27|TRBJ1-6
CASSLVRNSPLHF
>TRBV4-3|TRBJ1-4
CASSQDIGAINEKLFF
>TRBV11-1|TRBJ2-5
CASSTGQGASLAETQYF
>TRBV29-1|TRBJ2-3
CSVEQGPDTQYF
>TRBV4-3|TRBJ2-3
CASSLTGTSGGTDTQYF
>TRBV20-1|TRBJ2-1
CSAPSGGAAGNEQFF
>TRBV7-2|TRBJ1-1
CASSLGPPGQNTEAFF
>TRBV12-3/TRBV12-4|TRBJ1-5
CASSFGDSNQPQHF
>TRBV6-1|TRBJ2-7
CASSEGLDSGYEQYF
>TRBV20-1|TRBJ1-1
CSASKQGRTAEAFF
>TRBV3-1|TRBJ2-1
CASSQDSGPYNEQFF
>TRBV19|TRBJ1-2
CATSKARDRTPGDYGYTF
>TRBV20-1|TRBJ2-3
CSARQVRDTQYF
>TRBV29-1|TRBJ1-1
CSVDAGTGGRTEAFF
>TRBV28|TRBJ1-5
CASSFQEGPNQPQHF